This T cell receptor (beta chain) was retrieved from a study of early T cells in non-severe SARS-CoV-2 infection. At the level of the study: Unpaired chains resulted from sequencing bulk RNA of unsorted whole blood.

The CDR3 loop spans 16 amino acids. Trimming shortened V by 4 bases and J by 3 bases, and 19 bases separated the two germline ends. CDR1 and CDR2 (germline): MNHEY, SVGAGI. Researchers tagged individual cDNA molecules with unique molecular identifiers. TCRdb itself ran the 5' RACE reads through MiXCR, one entry per CDR3 protein. The sample holds roughly 18,000 distinct CDR3 sequences; 5.9% are singletons and the top ten take 6.3%. Overall study results and limits: CD4 and private specificities were missed by VDJdb matching, which favored anti-spike CD8 responses.

This clonotype was counted ten times or more. Its antigen is undetermined. The sequencing input was whole blood. V and J are TRBV6-5 and TRBJ2-7, with D possibly TRBD2 on 6 matching bases. The TCR was taken from an adult who was a healthcare worker with PCR-confirmed SARS-CoV-2 infection or an uninfected control (not recorded which). In nucleotides, the CDR3 is TGTGCCAGCAGTTTAGCCGGGGGACTCGCCATCTACGAGCAGTACTTC. Protein sequence: CASSLAGGLAIYEQYF.